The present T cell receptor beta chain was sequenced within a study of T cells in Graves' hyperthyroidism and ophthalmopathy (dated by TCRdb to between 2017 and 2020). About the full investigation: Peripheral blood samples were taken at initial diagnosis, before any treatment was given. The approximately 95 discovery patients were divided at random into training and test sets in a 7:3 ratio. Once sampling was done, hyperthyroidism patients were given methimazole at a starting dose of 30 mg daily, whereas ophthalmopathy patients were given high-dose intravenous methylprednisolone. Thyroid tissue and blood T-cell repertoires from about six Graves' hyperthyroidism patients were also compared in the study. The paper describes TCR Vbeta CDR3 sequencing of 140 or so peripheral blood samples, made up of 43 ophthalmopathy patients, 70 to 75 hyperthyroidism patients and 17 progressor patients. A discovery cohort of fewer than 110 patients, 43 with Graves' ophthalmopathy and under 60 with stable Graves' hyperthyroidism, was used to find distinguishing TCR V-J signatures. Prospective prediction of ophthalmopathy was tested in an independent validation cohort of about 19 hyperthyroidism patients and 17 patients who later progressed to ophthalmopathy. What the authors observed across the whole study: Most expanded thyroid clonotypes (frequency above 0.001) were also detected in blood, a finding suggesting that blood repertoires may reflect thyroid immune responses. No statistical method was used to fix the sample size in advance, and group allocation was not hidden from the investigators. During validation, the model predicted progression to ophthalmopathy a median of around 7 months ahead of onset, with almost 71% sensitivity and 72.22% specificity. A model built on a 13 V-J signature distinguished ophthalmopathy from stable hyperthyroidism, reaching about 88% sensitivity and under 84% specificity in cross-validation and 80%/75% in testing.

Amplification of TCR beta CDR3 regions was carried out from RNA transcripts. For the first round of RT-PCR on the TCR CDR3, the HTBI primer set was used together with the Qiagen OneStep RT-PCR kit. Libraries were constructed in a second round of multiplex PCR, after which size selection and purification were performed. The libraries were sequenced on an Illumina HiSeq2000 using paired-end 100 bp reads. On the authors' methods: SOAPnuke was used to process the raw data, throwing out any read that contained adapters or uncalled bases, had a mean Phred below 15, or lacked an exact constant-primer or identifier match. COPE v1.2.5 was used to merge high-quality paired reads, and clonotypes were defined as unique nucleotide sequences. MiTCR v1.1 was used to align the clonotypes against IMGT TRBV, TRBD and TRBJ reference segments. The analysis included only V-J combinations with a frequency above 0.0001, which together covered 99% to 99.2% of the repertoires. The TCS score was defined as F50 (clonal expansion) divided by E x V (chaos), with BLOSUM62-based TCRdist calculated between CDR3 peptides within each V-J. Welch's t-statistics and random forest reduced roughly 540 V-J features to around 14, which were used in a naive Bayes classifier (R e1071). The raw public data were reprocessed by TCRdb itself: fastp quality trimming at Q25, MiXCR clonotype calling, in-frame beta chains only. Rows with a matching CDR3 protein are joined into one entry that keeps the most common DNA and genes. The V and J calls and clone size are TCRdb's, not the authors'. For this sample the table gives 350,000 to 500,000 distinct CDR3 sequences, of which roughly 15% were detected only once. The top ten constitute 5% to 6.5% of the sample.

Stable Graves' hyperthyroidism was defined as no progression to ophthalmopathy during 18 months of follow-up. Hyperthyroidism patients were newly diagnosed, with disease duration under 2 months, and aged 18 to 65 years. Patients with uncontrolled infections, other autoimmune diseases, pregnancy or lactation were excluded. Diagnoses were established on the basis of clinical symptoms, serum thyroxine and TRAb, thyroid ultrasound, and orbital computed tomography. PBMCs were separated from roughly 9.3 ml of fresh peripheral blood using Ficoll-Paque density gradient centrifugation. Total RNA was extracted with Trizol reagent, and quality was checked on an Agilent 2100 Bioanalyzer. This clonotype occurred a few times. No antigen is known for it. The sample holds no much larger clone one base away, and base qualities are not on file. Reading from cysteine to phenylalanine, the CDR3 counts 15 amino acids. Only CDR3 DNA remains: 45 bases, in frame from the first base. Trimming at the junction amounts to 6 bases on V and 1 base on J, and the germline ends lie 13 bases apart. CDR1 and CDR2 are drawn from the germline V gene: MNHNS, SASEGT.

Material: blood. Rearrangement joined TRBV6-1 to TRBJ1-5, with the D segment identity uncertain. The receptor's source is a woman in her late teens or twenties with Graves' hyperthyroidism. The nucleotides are TGTGCCAGCAGACAGTTTTGGGGAAGCAATCAGCCCCAGCATTTT. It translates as CASRQFWGSNQPQHF.